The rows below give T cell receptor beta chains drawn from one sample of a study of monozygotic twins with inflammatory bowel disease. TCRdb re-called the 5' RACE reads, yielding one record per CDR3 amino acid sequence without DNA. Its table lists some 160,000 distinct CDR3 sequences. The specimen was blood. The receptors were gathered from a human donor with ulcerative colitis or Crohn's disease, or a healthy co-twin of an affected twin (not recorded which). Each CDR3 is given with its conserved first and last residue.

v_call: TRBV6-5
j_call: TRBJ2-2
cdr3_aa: CASSPRPGELFF

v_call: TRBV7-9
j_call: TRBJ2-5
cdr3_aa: CASSLDGTGGRETQYF

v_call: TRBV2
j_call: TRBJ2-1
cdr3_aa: CASSEGGRAYEQFF

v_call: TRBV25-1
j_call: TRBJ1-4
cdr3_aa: CASSEYSGTETNEKLFF

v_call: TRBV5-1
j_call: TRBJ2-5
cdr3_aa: CASSSTTGGVKETQYF

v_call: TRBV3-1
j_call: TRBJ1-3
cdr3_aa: CASSQQGTGNTIYF

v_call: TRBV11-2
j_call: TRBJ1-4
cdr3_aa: CASRRTEKLFF

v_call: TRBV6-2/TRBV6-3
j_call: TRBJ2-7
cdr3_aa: CASSVRDEQYF

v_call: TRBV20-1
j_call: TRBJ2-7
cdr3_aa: CSAGGRITYEQYF

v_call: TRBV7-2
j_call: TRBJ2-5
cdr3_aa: CASSLGVAWRGQETQYF

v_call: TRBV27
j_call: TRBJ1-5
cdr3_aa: CASSQEFGVRQPQHF

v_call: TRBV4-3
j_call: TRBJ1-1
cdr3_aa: CASSQDRGMNTEAFF

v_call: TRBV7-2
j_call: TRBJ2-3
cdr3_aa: CASSLTAGGRGTDTQYF

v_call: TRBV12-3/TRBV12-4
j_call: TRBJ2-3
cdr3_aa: CASSNPDTQYF

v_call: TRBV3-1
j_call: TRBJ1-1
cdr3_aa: CASSPLDRGTEAFF

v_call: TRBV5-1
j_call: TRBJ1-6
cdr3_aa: CASSLKGQGSSPLHF

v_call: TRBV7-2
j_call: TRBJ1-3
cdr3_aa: CASSVFSEFSGNTIYF

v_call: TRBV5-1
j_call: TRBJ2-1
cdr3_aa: CASSSEGTYYNEQFF

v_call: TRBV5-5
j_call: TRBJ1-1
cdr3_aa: CASSLTDEAFF

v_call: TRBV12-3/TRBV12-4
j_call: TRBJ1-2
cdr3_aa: CASSLSFDSNYGYTF

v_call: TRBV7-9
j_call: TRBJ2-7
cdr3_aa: CASSGGMTYEQYF

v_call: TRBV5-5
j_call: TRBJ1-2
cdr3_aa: CASSLAPQGGYGYTF

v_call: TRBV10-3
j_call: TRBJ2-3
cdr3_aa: CAISETSAITDTQYF

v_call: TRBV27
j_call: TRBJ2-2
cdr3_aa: CASSLWGQGTGELFF

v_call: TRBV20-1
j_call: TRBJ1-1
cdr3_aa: CSAWDSARMNTEAFF

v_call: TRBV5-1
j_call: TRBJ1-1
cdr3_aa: CASSLGIRGTEAFF

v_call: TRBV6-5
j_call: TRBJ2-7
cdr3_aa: CASRLGQASYEQYF

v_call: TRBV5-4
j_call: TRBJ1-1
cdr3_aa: CASSLSLTATEAFF

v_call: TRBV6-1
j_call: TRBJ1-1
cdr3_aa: CASSSPPVNTEAFF

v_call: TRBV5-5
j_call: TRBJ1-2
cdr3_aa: CASRPRTQAYGYTF

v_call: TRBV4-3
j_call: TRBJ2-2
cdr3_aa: CASSLSPPGLNTGELFF

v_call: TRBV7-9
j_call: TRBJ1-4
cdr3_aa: CDSSPGGATWEKLFF

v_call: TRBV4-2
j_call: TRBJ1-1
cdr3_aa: CASSHTGVMNTEAFF

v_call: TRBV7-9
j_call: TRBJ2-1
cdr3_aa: CASSLVDGEQFF

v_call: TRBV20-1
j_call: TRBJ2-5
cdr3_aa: CSASNRLGRETQYF

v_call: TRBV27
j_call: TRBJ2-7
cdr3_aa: CASSFGQGASYEQYF

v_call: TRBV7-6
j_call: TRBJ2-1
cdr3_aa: CASSLSWRNNEQFF

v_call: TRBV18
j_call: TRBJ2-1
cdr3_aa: CASSRWTEYNEQFF

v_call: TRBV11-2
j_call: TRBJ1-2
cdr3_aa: CASSLVQNYGYTF

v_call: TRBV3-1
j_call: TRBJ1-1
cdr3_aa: CASSLDWTGQTEAFF

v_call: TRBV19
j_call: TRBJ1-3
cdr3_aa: CASSPWDGSGNTIYF

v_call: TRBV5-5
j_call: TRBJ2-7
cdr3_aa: CASSFNPTGDEQYF

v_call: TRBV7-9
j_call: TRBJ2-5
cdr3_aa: CASSSQGFQETQYF

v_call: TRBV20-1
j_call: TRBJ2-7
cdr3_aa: CSASSDRGLYEQYF

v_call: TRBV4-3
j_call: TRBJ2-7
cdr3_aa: CASSQGEGPGYEQYF

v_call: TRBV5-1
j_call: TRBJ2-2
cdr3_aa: CASSFFDDTGELFF

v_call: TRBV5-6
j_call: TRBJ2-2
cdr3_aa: CASSYIPEVGELFF

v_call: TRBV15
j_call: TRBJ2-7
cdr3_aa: CATSRDSGLAGAYEQYF

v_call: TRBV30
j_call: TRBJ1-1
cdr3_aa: CAWSTSWGTEAFF

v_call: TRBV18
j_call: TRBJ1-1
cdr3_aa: CASSPETGGRGPGEAFF

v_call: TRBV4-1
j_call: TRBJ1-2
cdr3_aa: CASSHLPGTDYGYTF

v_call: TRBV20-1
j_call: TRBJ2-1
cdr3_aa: CSATPGTGYNEQFF